These 5 T cell receptor beta chains were all obtained from the same sample, sequenced in a study of Ad26.COV2.S vaccination and SARS-CoV-2 variants listed by TCRdb under 2021. This specimen's treatment or condition label, interpreted: about 20 received Ad26.COV2.S at low or high dose, single or two shots; 5 received placebo; per-sample allocation not given. Repertoires of vaccine and placebo recipients were sequenced from samples collected on day 63 after the first injection. Library prep was done by the immunoSEQ multiplex PCR assay. TCRdb's version of the immuneACCESS table is confined to in-frame rearrangements and falls short of the full clone set. An unresolved V gene accounts for under half of the shortfall where checked; the remainder is of unknown origin. Across this sample there are around 450,000 clones, with 89% seen only once. The top ten hold 2% to 3% of the sample. The sample here was peripheral blood, taken in a trial of Ad26.COV2.S vaccine versus placebo. Receptors originate from a person between 18 and 65 years old who received the Ad26.COV2.S COVID-19 vaccine or a placebo.

The chain uses TRBV20-1 and TRBJ1-2, with D hard to call. V lost 1 base and J lost 10, with 7 bases in between. The CDR3 covers 10 residues. CDR1 is DFQATT and CDR2 is SNEGSKA in the germline V gene (reference sequence). The CDR3 here is CSARGMAYTF. The CDR3 nucleotides are TGCAGTGCTAGAGGGATGGCCTACACCTTC.

The chain combines TRBV12-5 with TRBJ2-3, with 12 bases identical to TRBD2. The germline CDR1 and CDR2 sequences are LGHNT and FRNRAP. The V and J ends lost 0 bases and 6 bases, in that order; junction bases with no gene match: 10. The CDR3 runs to 18 residues. The DNA for the CDR3 is TGTGCTAGTGGTTTGGTACTTGGACTAGCGGGAAAACGGGATACGCAGTATTTT. This encodes CASGLVLGLAGKRDTQYF. The entire variable domain, with the rest obtained from reference TRBV12-5 and TRBJ2-3, is as follows: DARVTQTPRHKVTEMGQEVTMRCQPILGHNTVFWYRQTMMQGLELLAYFRNRAPLDDSGMPKDRFSAEMPDATLATLKIQPSEPRDSAVYFCASGLVLGLAGKRDTQYFGPGTRLTVL.

The chain combines TRBV18 with TRBJ1-1; D is unclear. The CDR3 runs 15 residues. Germline CDR1 reads KGHSH; CDR2 reads LQKENI. The ends were cut back, 3 bases at V and 1 base at J, with 12 bases in the middle. CDR3 nucleotides: TGTGCCAGCTCACCCGGACGGAGAACGAACACTGAAGCTTTCTTT. Protein product: CASSPGRRTNTEAFF.

The CDR3 nucleotides are TGTGCCAGCAGCCAAGGGACGGGAGGGCAGTTCTTC. Protein product: CASSQGTGGQFF. The chain uses TRBV3-1 (or the pseudogene TRBV3-2) and TRBJ2-1, with 7 bases fitting TRBD2. Unmatched junction bases numbered 3, after V lost 1 base and J lost 12 bases. The CDR3 totals 12 residues. Germline V gene lookup returns CDR1 LGHDT and CDR2 YNNKEL (reference sequence).

The V call is TRBV4-2, the J call TRBJ2-7, with no clear D. V was pared by 0 bases and J by 4 bases, with 10 bases between. Per the germline V gene, CDR1 is LGHNA and CDR2 is YNFKEQ. This CDR3 is 14 amino acids long. CDR3 sequence (DNA): TGTGCCAGCAGCCAAGATTGGCCCCCTTACGAGCAGTACTTC. Its protein product is CASSQDWPPYEQYF.